The following is a T cell receptor beta chain sequence with its context. Its antigen target is currently unknown. No per-base quality is available; no much larger clone lies one base away. PBMCs were isolated by Ficoll-Paque density gradient centrifugation. The germline ends are 11 bases apart after V is trimmed by 0 bases and J by 7 bases. From the cysteine up to the phenylalanine, the CDR3 has a length of 14 residues. The retained sequence is limited to the CDR3, 42 bases, with the frame set at the first base. For CDR1 and CDR2, the germline V gene lists SGHRS and YFSETQ. This entry is derived from a study of T-cell memory formation after mild COVID-19 (dated by TCRdb to the early 2020s). Regarding the study in general: TCR sequence clusters from the two donors were largely donor specific. In a couple of donors, T-cell clones that expanded and contracted after mild COVID-19 were followed by sequencing TCRalpha and TCRbeta repertoires longitudinally. Two young, previously healthy adult volunteers, one female and one male, were included in the cohort.

Data came from an Illumina NovaSeq 6000. Using 5'RACE with constant-segment primers, TCRalpha and TCRbeta cDNA libraries were constructed, with sample barcodes and unique molecular identifiers added in the process. RNA was extracted from every sample with Trizol reagent. Amplification of the libraries took two PCR steps, and the second step added a second sample barcode plus Illumina TruSeq adapters. Sequencing of the libraries was done on an Illumina NovaSeq, producing 2 x 150 bp paired-end reads. The authors processed their data as follows. Reads were demultiplexed and collapsed into UMI-guided consensus sequences with migec v1.2.7. Using mixcr v2.1.11, the UMI consensuses were aligned to TRA and TRB V and J templates and assembled into clonotypes. A clonotype was counted as expanded or contracted only if both edgeR and NoisET called the change significant, with noise models trained on biological replicates. For edgeR calls, a false discovery rate-adjusted p below 0.01 and a log2 fold-change threshold of 1 were applied. As an exploratory analysis of dynamics, max-normalized trajectories of the 1000 most abundant clonotypes were examined by PCA with hierarchical clustering. The CD4 or CD8 phenotype of responding clones was assigned using the separately sequenced CD4+ and CD8+ repertoires. TCRdb's own reprocessing of the public reads used fastp at Q25 and MiXCR and kept productive beta chains. Rows with one shared CDR3 protein collapse into an entry with the most common genes and DNA. TCRdb assigned the V and J calls; the authors' analysis was not used. Present in this sample are around 320,000 distinct CDR3 sequences, more than 13% of which were seen just once. In total, the top ten clones hold around a fifth of the sample.

The research as a whole found: The second-wave clones that peaked on day 37 were not confirmed to be SARS-CoV-2 specific. Some responding clones were detected in pre-infection memory, which suggested that pre-existing cross-reactive memory T cells had joined the SARS-CoV-2 response. Balanced CD4/CD8 phenotypes were observed for clones contracting from day 15 to 85, whereas a bias towards CD4+ was observed for a second wave of clones expanding from day 15 to 37. Only two mild cases were covered in the study, and larger cohorts including severe cases with pre-infection samples were considered necessary. Contracting CD4+ clones were located mainly in the CM and EM memory subsets, whereas CD8+ clones were found to be enriched in EMRA.

This receptor was identified in a man in his late teens or twenties who had mild COVID-19 (a few samples of this study predate the infection). The sample titles of this study are shuffled in the database, so cell type and time point are left out; the donor was told from shared clones. The chain is assembled from TRBV5-1 and TRBJ1-5; the D gene remains uncertain. The material sequenced was PBMCs or a T cell subset sorted from them (not recorded which). The DNA sequence is TGCGCCAGCAGCTTGGAGGCGACGGGACAGCCCCAGCATTTT. The resulting protein is CASSLEATGQPQHF. The variable domain in full, with residues beyond the CDR3 obtained from the reference TRBV5-1 and TRBJ1-5 genes, is KAGVTQTPRYLIKTRGQQVTLSCSPISGHRSVSWYQQTPGQGLQFLFEYFSETQRNKGNFPGRFSGRQFSNSRSEMNVSTLELGDSALYLCASSLEATGQPQHFGDGTRLSIL.